This entry describes one TCR beta chain. Its specificity is not known. The PCR used 60 Vbeta and 13 Jbeta primers. Authors' analysis steps: Tens of millions of unique TCR beta chains, 10 million to 14 million shared, were counted in a later analysis. The assay was immunoSEQ multiplex PCR, and TCRdb's table has in-frame clones only and misses some. V, J and clone size were drawn from that table, and D and trimming were deduced from the DNA. The table lists 150,000 to 200,000 clones, more than 75% of them singletons. This record belongs to a study of cytomegalovirus exposure and HLA in healthy donors. Findings and limits, study-wide: Researchers left out some V segments, among them TRBV6-2 and TRBV6-3, as indistinguishable. Further analysis was carried out later, and it showed several of the most significant clusters appearing linked to common viral pathogens.

There are 15 residues in the CDR3. Germline lookup yields CDR1 SGHTA and CDR2 FQGTGA. V gave up 2 bases and J gave up 4 bases, with 14 bases separating them. The specimen sequenced was PBMCs. The sequence derives from a woman between 50 and 59 years old in good health and CMV-seronegative. The chain has TRBV7-3 and TRBJ2-5, with D perhaps TRBD1 (6 bases). The CDR3 loop reads CASSLGQRGRETQYF. CDR3 DNA: TGTGCCAGCAGCTTAGGACAGAGAGGGAGAGAGACCCAGTACTTC. The full variable domain, in which reference TRBV7-3 and TRBJ2-5 provide the parts outside the CDR3, is GAGVSQTPSNKVTEKGKYVELRCDPISGHTALYWYRQSLGQGPEFLIYFQGTGAADDSGLPNDRFFAVRPEGSVSTLKIQRTERGDSAVYLCASSLGQRGRETQYFGPGTRLLVL.